These T cell receptor beta chains were read from a single sample in a study of T cells after yellow fever vaccination. TCRdb re-analysed the 5' RACE reads in MiXCR, keeping a single row per CDR3 protein. The sample shows around 310,000 distinct CDR3 sequences, approximately 3.9% of them seen only once. The material was PBMCs, obtained 5 days after the yellow fever booster vaccination. Receptors were obtained from a man aged 18 to 30 who received the YFV17D yellow fever vaccine. Both conserved end residues are part of each CDR3. A D gene is named only where the DNA matches it firmly. Clone size, where shown, is once, few, many, or a class for clones that have expanded.

cdr3_length,d_call,v_call,j_call,clone_size,cdr3_aa,cdr3_nt
12,-,TRBV19,TRBJ1-4,-,CASMDHNEKLFF,TGTGCCAGCATGGATCATAATGAAAAACTGTTTTTT
12,-,TRBV5-1,TRBJ2-7,many,CASSGTFYEQYF,TGCGCCAGCAGCGGGACCTTCTACGAGCAGTACTTC
13,TRBD1,TRBV6-5,TRBJ1-1,few,CASSYPTGDEAFF,TGTGCCAGCAGTTACCCGACAGGGGACGAAGCTTTTTTT
12,-,TRBV4-1,TRBJ1-4,many,CASSQAGAKLFF,TGCGCCAGCAGCCAAGCGGGGGCCAAACTGTTTTTT
16,TRBD1,TRBV7-9,TRBJ1-5,-,CASSLGGQGGHQPQHF,TGTGCCAGCAGCTTAGGGGGACAGGGGGGGCATCAGCCCCAGCATTTT
17,-,TRBV20-1,TRBJ1-6,few,CSAPRAGNVEASSPLHF,TGCAGTGCCCCTCGTGCAGGGAACGTGGAGGCTAGTTCACCCCTCCACTTT
17,-,TRBV7-9,TRBJ1-5,few,CASSFAGVSESNQPQHF,TGTGCCAGCAGCTTTGCGGGGGTTTCGGAGAGCAATCAGCCCCAGCATTTT
15,-,TRBV4-1,TRBJ1-5,many,CASRDRDVSNQPQHF,TGCGCCAGCAGGGACCGGGACGTAAGCAATCAGCCCCAGCATTTT
13,TRBD1,TRBV12-3/TRBV12-4,TRBJ2-7,many,CASSWAGGYEQYF,TGTGCCAGCAGTTGGGCAGGGGGCTACGAGCAGTACTTC
17,-,TRBV7-9,TRBJ2-7,few,CASSSDTLGLLLYEQYF,TGTGCCAGCAGCTCCGACACCCTGGGGCTCCTTCTCTACGAGCAGTACTTC
17,TRBD1,TRBV5-5,TRBJ2-7,-,CASSSPRGGTVTYEQYF,TGTGCCAGCAGCTCCCCACGAGGTGGGACAGTAACCTACGAGCAGTACTTC
15,-,TRBV5-1,TRBJ1-1,many,CASSLRGAQNTEAFF,TGCGCCAGCAGCTTGCGGGGGGCCCAGAACACTGAAGCTTTCTTT
15,-,TRBV12-3/TRBV12-4,TRBJ2-2,many,CASSLGLGPTGELFF,TGTGCCAGCAGTTTAGGACTAGGCCCCACCGGGGAGCTGTTTTTT
12,TRBD1,TRBV19,TRBJ2-7,-,CASGTGPYEQYF,TGTGCCAGTGGGACAGGGCCATACGAGCAGTACTTC
14,-,TRBV11-2,TRBJ2-2,many,CASSFISNTGELFF,TGTGCCAGCAGCTTCATTTCGAACACCGGGGAGCTGTTTTTT
14,-,TRBV7-2,TRBJ1-2,many,CASSLVSWGGGYTF,TGTGCCAGCAGCTTAGTGAGCTGGGGAGGAGGCTACACCTTC
14,-,TRBV12-3/TRBV12-4,TRBJ2-5,many,CASSLARHQETQYF,TGTGCCAGCAGTTTGGCCCGCCACCAAGAGACCCAGTACTTC
15,-,TRBV5-1,TRBJ2-2,many,CASSLAGKNTGELFF,TGCGCCAGCAGCTTGGCTGGGAAAAACACCGGGGAGCTGTTTTTT
13,-,TRBV29-1,TRBJ1-2,few,CSVGEGGGYGYTF,TGCAGCGTTGGTGAAGGGGGAGGGTATGGCTACACCTTC
14,-,TRBV5-1,TRBJ1-2,many,CASKDAGARYGYTF,TGCGCCAGCAAAGACGCGGGCGCCCGATATGGCTACACCTTC
15,-,TRBV5-1,TRBJ1-5,many,CASSVAGLSNQPQHF,TGCGCCAGCAGCGTAGCCGGTCTTAGCAATCAGCCCCAGCATTTT
14,-,TRBV19,TRBJ1-4,-,CASSGLATNEKLFF,TGTGCCAGTAGCGGACTGGCAACTAATGAAAAACTGTTTTTT
14,TRBD1,TRBV20-1,TRBJ1-2,-,CSASSGTGDYGYTF,TGCAGTGCTAGCTCCGGGACAGGGGACTATGGCTACACCTTC
14,TRBD1,TRBV20-1,TRBJ1-4,many,CSARWTGGSEKLFF,TGCAGTGCTAGATGGACAGGGGGGAGTGAAAAACTGTTTTTT
14,-,TRBV11-2,TRBJ2-2,-,CASSSPGKNGELFF,TGTGCCAGCAGCTCTCCAGGGAAGAACGGGGAGCTGTTTTTT
14,TRBD2,TRBV7-9,TRBJ2-2,many,CASSPPGGPGELFF,TGTGCCAGCAGCCCCCCGGGGGGGCCCGGGGAGCTGTTTTTT
16,TRBD2,TRBV7-8,TRBJ2-5,many,CASSLRTSGSQETQYF,TGTGCCAGCAGCTTACGGACTAGCGGGTCCCAAGAGACCCAGTACTTC
14,TRBD2,TRBV29-1,TRBJ2-5,-,CSVMIAGLRETQYF,TGCAGCGTTATGATAGCGGGGCTTAGAGAGACCCAGTACTTC
16,TRBD1,TRBV7-2,TRBJ1-4,few,CASSLGQFATNEKLFF,TGTGCCAGCAGCTTGGGACAGTTTGCAACTAATGAAAAACTGTTTTTT
16,TRBD2,TRBV12-3/TRBV12-4,TRBJ2-2,few,CASSSPSGPNTGELFF,TGTGCCAGCAGTTCACCTAGCGGCCCGAACACCGGGGAGCTGTTTTTT
13,-,TRBV29-1,TRBJ2-4,few,CSVRIRDTGIQYF,TGCAGCGTTCGAATCCGGGACACGGGAATTCAGTACTTC
12,-,TRBV30,TRBJ1-1,few,CAWSGRHVEAFF,TGTGCCTGGAGTGGTCGACACGTTGAAGCTTTCTTT
14,-,TRBV12-3/TRBV12-4,TRBJ1-3,few,CASSLRGTGNTIYF,TGTGCCAGCAGTTTACGGGGTACGGGAAACACCATATATTTT
15,TRBD1,TRBV20-1,TRBJ1-4,-,CSAQTGRSTNEKLFF,TGCAGTGCCCAGACAGGGCGTTCTACTAATGAAAAACTGTTTTTT
14,TRBD1,TRBV5-6,TRBJ1-1,many,CASSFPGGNTEAFF,TGTGCCAGCAGCTTCCCAGGGGGTAACACTGAAGCTTTCTTT
13,-,TRBV18,TRBJ2-1,few,CASSSQQGYEQFF,TGTGCCAGCTCATCCCAACAGGGCTATGAGCAGTTCTTC
11,-,TRBV28,TRBJ1-2,few,CASSASRGYTF,TGTGCCAGCAGTGCCTCGAGGGGCTACACCTTC
16,-,TRBV6-6,TRBJ1-1,few,CASRPRHASLGTEAFF,TGTGCCAGCAGGCCCCGACACGCTAGCCTGGGAACTGAAGCTTTCTTT
17,-,TRBV7-2,TRBJ1-6,many,CASTPGPRDGLNSPLHF,TGTGCCAGCACCCCAGGCCCTCGGGACGGATTGAATTCACCCCTCCACTTT
14,TRBD2,TRBV5-5,TRBJ2-3,many,CARRPGGPGDTQYF,TGTGCCCGGCGTCCGGGGGGGCCGGGAGATACGCAGTATTTT
11,-,TRBV3-1,TRBJ2-3,-,CASSKGDTQYF,TGTGCCAGCAGCAAAGGGGATACGCAGTATTTT
15,-,TRBV5-5,TRBJ2-1,few,CASSLFRGTYNEQFF,TGTGCCAGCAGCTTGTTCAGGGGTACCTACAATGAGCAGTTCTTC
15,-,TRBV5-1,TRBJ2-1,-,CASSLWGRNDNEQFF,TGCGCCAGCAGCTTATGGGGGCGGAATGACAATGAGCAGTTCTTC
18,-,TRBV18,TRBJ2-2,few,CASSPTRSTGRNTGELFF,TGTGCCAGCTCACCCACCCGCTCTACAGGGAGGAACACCGGGGAGCTGTTTTTT
15,TRBD1,TRBV7-6,TRBJ1-2,few,CASSKRGQAPGGYTF,TGTGCCAGCAGCAAACGGGGACAGGCCCCGGGGGGCTACACCTTC
15,-,TRBV4-2,TRBJ1-1,many,CASSQEEQMNTEAFF,TGTGCCAGCAGCCAAGAAGAACAGATGAACACTGAAGCTTTCTTT
13,-,TRBV9,TRBJ1-1,many,CASSTGGKTEAFF,TGTGCCAGCAGCACGGGGGGGAAGACTGAAGCTTTCTTT
14,TRBD1,TRBV5-1,TRBJ2-1,few,CASSSDRGGNEQFF,TGCGCCAGCAGCTCTGACAGGGGTGGCAATGAGCAGTTCTTC
13,-,TRBV20-1,TRBJ2-5,-,CSAPKGVQETQYF,TGCAGTGCTCCCAAAGGGGTCCAAGAGACCCAGTACTTC
14,-,TRBV7-8,TRBJ1-1,many,CASSLGDTDTEAFF,TGTGCCAGCAGTTTAGGGGACACCGACACTGAAGCTTTCTTT
12,-,TRBV30,TRBJ2-1,-,CAWSPGYNEQFF,TGTGCCTGGAGTCCGGGGTACAATGAGCAGTTCTTC
14,-,TRBV20-1,TRBJ1-1,many,CSAPGRSEGTEAFF,TGCAGTGCACCTGGGCGATCTGAGGGCACTGAAGCTTTCTTT
15,-,TRBV30,TRBJ2-1,-,CAWSVARRGPDEQFF,TGTGCCTGGAGTGTAGCCAGGCGGGGCCCGGATGAGCAGTTCTTC
16,TRBD2,TRBV7-9,TRBJ2-7,many,CASSKSGGGAHREQYF,TGTGCCAGCTCTAAATCTGGCGGGGGGGCTCATCGAGAGCAGTACTTC
17,-,TRBV6-1,TRBJ1-5,few,CASSEEVRFYSNQPQHF,TGTGCCAGCAGTGAAGAGGTCCGGTTTTATAGCAATCAGCCCCAGCATTTT